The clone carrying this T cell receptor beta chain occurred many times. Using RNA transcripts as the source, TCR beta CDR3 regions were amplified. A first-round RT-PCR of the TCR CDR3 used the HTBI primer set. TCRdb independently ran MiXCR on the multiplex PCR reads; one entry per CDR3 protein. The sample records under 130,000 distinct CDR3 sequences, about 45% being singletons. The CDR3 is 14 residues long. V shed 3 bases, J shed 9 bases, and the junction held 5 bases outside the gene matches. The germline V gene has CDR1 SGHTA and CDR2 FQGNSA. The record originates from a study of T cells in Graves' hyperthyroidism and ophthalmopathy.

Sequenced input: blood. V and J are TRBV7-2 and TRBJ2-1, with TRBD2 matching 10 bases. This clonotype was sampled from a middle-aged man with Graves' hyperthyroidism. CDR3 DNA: TGTGCCAGCAGCTTTCCTAGCGGGAGCGGTGAGCAGTTCTTC. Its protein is CASSFPSGSGEQFF.